Listed below are T cell receptor beta chains from one sample, sequenced in a study of blood T cells in healthy people across ages. TCRdb re-analysed the 5' RACE reads in MiXCR, keeping a single row per CDR3 protein. Altogether 710,000 or so distinct CDR3 sequences are present, around 32% being singletons, with the ten largest covering about 16%. Sequencing was performed on blood. The source of these receptors is a woman of 80 years or more in good health. The conserved cysteine and the conserved F or W are not part of the CDR3 here. Only some rows state a clone size, as once, few, many or a class for expanded clones.

many	TRBV27	TRBJ2-7	ASRERQGLIYEQY
once	TRBV6-6	TRBJ1-1	ASSVQGSDTEAF
few	TRBV5-6	TRBJ1-1	ASSPGAGAGGAF
NA	TRBV15	TRBJ1-3	ATARGVSGNTIY
few	TRBV4-3	TRBJ1-1	ASSQSVMSLGVTNTEAF
NA	TRBV6-5	TRBJ1-2	ASRPRDRPNYGYT
NA	TRBV11-2	TRBJ2-3	ASGFGLAGGHTDTQY
few	TRBV20-1	TRBJ2-3	NARQGAQY
many	TRBV27	TRBJ2-5	ASSPYRTMGETQY
NA	TRBV29-1	TRBJ1-2	SVEGEPYGYT
many	TRBV7-6	TRBJ2-3	ASSWGTSGGARDTQY
many	TRBV20-1	TRBJ1-5	SAGQGAYNQPQH
NA	TRBV29-1	TRBJ2-1	SVVPGYEQF
NA	TRBV9	TRBJ2-5	ASSVGTSGSNEQY
many	TRBV3-1	TRBJ2-7	ASSQAPVGSEQY
few	TRBV11-2	TRBJ1-5	ASSDGTGLMDQPQH
many	TRBV4-1	TRBJ2-1	ASSPGLAGPFKF
many	TRBV5-1	TRBJ2-3	ASSNEGGLADTQY
once	TRBV7-9	TRBJ2-5	ASSILAGGIETQY
many	TRBV12-3/TRBV12-4	TRBJ2-3	ASIKTGGGTDTQY
many	TRBV5-1	TRBJ1-2	ASSSDFYGYT
NA	TRBV7-8	TRBJ2-1	ASSLLGGQSYNEQF
NA	TRBV10-3	TRBJ2-5	AISIGGLEETQY
many	TRBV11-2	TRBJ2-1	ASSSSRNEQF
many	TRBV7-3	TRBJ2-1	ASTSAPGLGYNEQF
NA	TRBV5-1	TRBJ2-1	ASSLEGHGAEQF
many	TRBV29-1	TRBJ2-7	SARRGSYEQY
NA	TRBV20-1	TRBJ2-7	SAEGSTYEQY
NA	TRBV7-2	TRBJ1-1	ASSSLGRMQNTEAF
NA	TRBV7-2	TRBJ2-3	AIRDGVRTDTQY
NA	TRBV20-1	TRBJ2-4	SARTSGTNIQY
NA	TRBV19	TRBJ1-1	ATRPGTGLGTEAF
many	TRBV4-3	TRBJ1-2	ASSQVQGRDGYT
many	TRBV9	TRBJ1-2	ASSSKAAGYGYT
NA	TRBV20-1	TRBJ2-1	SASTRVTNEQF
many	TRBV5-1	TRBJ2-5	ASSSTGGPGETQY
NA	TRBV9	TRBJ1-4	ASSRRTGGNEKLF
many	TRBV13	TRBJ2-7	ASSLRDEQY
NA	TRBV30	TRBJ2-7	AWIPRGTNYEQY
many	TRBV20-1	TRBJ1-5	SARDPFGTGYLNSNQPQH